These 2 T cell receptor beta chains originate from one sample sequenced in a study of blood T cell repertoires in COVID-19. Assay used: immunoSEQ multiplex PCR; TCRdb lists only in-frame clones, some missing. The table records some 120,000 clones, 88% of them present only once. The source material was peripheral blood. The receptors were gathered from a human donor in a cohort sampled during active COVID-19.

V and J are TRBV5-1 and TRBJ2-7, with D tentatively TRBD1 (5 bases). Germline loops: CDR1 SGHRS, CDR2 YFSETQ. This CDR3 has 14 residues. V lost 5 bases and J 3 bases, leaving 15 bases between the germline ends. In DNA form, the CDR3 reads TGCGCCAGCAGACGACAGTATGTGAACTACGAGCAGTACTTC. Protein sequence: CASRRQYVNYEQYF.

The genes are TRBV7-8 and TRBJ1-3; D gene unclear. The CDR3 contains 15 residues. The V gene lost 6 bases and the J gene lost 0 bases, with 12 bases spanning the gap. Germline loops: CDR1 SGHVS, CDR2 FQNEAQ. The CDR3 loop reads CASSPNLPSGNTIYF. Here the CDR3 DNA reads TGTGCCAGCAGTCCTAACCTGCCCTCTGGAAACACCATATATTTT.